Ten or more counts support the clone carrying this T cell receptor beta chain. The antigen is unknown. These data come from a study of CD8 T cells in ankylosing spondylitis. Study-level points and caveats: One TCR beta motif, made up of roughly 8 highly homologous variants, appeared characteristic of ankylosing spondylitis blood.

Each TCR beta library was made by quantitative 5'-RACE that incorporated molecular barcodes. TCRdb re-derived calls from the 5' RACE reads in MiXCR, one entry per CDR3 protein. The table lists roughly 120,000 distinct CDR3 sequences, roughly 13% of them singletons, with roughly 3% in the top ten. This CDR3 is built from 15 residues. The germline V and J ends were trimmed by 0 bases and 4 bases, with 13 bases remaining between them. Germline-derived CDR1 and CDR2 are SGHKS and YYEKEE (reference sequence). The sample taken for sequencing was blood, either unsorted or a sorted T cell fraction (not recorded which). This chain joins TRBV5-5 and TRBJ1-1; D gene unclear. The clonotype was recovered from a female donor with ankylosing spondylitis or in good health (not recorded which). In DNA form, the CDR3 reads TGTGCCAGCAGCTTGGTACAGCGCAGGAGCACTGAAGCTTTCTTT. Encoded protein: CASSLVQRRSTEAFF.